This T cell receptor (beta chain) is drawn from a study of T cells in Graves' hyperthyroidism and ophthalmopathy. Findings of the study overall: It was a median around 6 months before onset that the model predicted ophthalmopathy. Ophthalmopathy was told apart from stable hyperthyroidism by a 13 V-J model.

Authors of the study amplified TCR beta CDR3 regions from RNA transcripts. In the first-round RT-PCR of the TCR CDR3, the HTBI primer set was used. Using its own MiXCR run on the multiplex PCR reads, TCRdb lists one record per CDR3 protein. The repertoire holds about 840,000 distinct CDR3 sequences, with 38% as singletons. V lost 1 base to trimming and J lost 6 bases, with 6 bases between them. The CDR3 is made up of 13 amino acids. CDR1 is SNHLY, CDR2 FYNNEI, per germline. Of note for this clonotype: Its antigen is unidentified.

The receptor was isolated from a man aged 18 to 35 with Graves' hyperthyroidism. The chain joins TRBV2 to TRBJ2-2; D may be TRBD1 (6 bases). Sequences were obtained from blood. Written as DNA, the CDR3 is TGTGCCAGCAGTGAAGAGGGGGCCGGGGAGCTGTTTTTT. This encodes CASSEEGAGELFF.